The rows below give T cell receptor beta chains drawn from one sample of a study of blood T cell repertoires in COVID-19. Generated by immunoSEQ multiplex PCR, the TCRdb table keeps only in-frame clones and is missing some. The sample holds fewer than 600,000 clones, approximately 88% seen once. Sequencing input: PBMCs or T cells enriched from blood (not recorded which). The receptors shown here come from a woman between 40 and 50 years old who had recovered from COVID-19. The CDR3 runs from the conserved cysteine through the conserved F or W. A D gene is named only where the DNA matches it firmly. Only part of the rows carry a size: once, few, many, or a class if the clone is expanded.

CASSESATGSEEAFF,TGTGCCAGCAGTGAGTCCGCGACAGGGTCTGAGGAAGCTTTCTTT,TRBV6-4,.,TRBD1,TRBJ1-1
CASRLGGRPYEQYF,TGTGCCAGCAGGTTGGGCGGGAGGCCCTACGAGCAGTACTTC,TRBV2,.,TRBD2,TRBJ2-7
CACLLSGMGVF,TGTGCCTGCCTACTTAGCGGGATGGGGGTCTTC,TRBV30,.,TRBD2,TRBJ2-1
CASSLMGADQPQHF,TGTGCCAGCAGTTTGATGGGGGCTGATCAGCCCCAGCATTTT,TRBV27,.,.,TRBJ1-5
CASSSGQNYGYTF,TGTGCCAGCAGCTCGGGACAAAACTATGGCTACACCTTC,TRBV7-2,.,.,TRBJ1-2
CASSLTGTKNTGELFF,TGCGCCAGCAGCCTCACAGGAACGAAAAACACCGGGGAGCTGTTTTTT,TRBV4-3,.,.,TRBJ2-2
CASSPALGLADNEQFF,TGTGCCAGCTCACCAGCCCTGGGACTAGCAGACAATGAGCAGTTCTTC,TRBV18,.,TRBD2,TRBJ2-1
CAWSRSGRKRFEQYF,TGTGCCTGGAGTCGTAGCGGGAGGAAGAGATTCGAGCAGTACTTC,TRBV30,.,TRBD2,TRBJ2-7
CASSQDSSGPGNTIYF,TGCGCCAGCAGCCAAGATTCGAGCGGCCCTGGAAACACCATATATTTT,TRBV4-3,once,.,TRBJ1-3
CASSPQSGNTIYF,TGTGCCAGCAGCCCCCAATCTGGAAACACCATATATTTT,TRBV11-3,.,.,TRBJ1-3
CASSRGQGFTEGYGYTF,TGCGCCAGCAGCAGGGGACAGGGATTCACCGAAGGCTATGGCTACACCTTC,TRBV5-1,.,TRBD1,TRBJ1-2
CASSQAPRYHEQYF,TGTGCCAGCAGCCAAGCCCCGCGATATCACGAGCAGTACTTC,TRBV3-1/TRBV3-2,.,.,TRBJ2-7
CASSQAQGAKANYGYTF,TGTGCCAGCAGCCAAGCGCAGGGGGCCAAAGCTAACTATGGCTACACCTTC,TRBV14,.,TRBD1,TRBJ1-2
CASSRAPGKAFF,TGTGCCAGTAGTAGAGCACCGGGGAAGGCTTTCTTT,TRBV19,.,.,TRBJ1-1
CAINLTGRGANVLTF,TGTGCCATCAATTTGACCGGGAGGGGGGCCAACGTCCTGACTTTC,TRBV10-3,.,TRBD2,TRBJ2-6
CASSLLPTANEKLFF,TGTGCCAGCAGCTTGCTCCCTACAGCTAATGAAAAACTGTTTTTT,TRBV5-4,.,.,TRBJ1-4
CASSYLVRQGGIYGYTF,TGTGCCAGCAGTTACCTGGTCCGACAGGGCGGCATCTATGGCTACACCTTC,TRBV6-2/TRBV6-3,.,TRBD1,TRBJ1-2
CASSFQRLSGRMNTEAFF,TGTGCCAGCAGCTTCCAAAGACTCTCGGGGAGGATGAACACTGAAGCTTTCTTT,TRBV7-2,.,.,TRBJ1-1
CASRLGQGPYEQYF,TGTGCCAGCAGACTGGGACAGGGCCCCTACGAGCAGTACTTC,TRBV6-5,.,TRBD1,TRBJ2-7
CASSPETSGRAAGELFF,TGTGCCAGCAGCCCGGAGACTAGCGGGAGGGCTGCCGGGGAGCTGTTTTTT,TRBV5-4,.,TRBD2,TRBJ2-2
CASSLVGASNQPQHF,TGTGCCAGCAGCTTGGTAGGGGCTAGCAATCAGCCCCAGCATTTT,TRBV5-6,.,.,TRBJ1-5
CASSFRLAGVGNEQFF,TGTGCCAGCAGTTTCCGGCTAGCGGGAGTTGGTAATGAGCAGTTCTTC,TRBV6-5,.,TRBD2,TRBJ2-1
CASSIRAGGPRTDTQYF,TGTGCCAGTAGTATTCGGGCGGGAGGGCCGAGGACAGATACGCAGTATTTT,TRBV19,.,TRBD2,TRBJ2-3
CASSTQDRFSSYEQYF,TGTGCCAGCAGTACACAAGACAGGTTTAGCTCCTACGAGCAGTACTTC,TRBV6-6,once,.,TRBJ2-7
CASKHPIEGITEAFF,TGTGCCAGCAAACATCCCATTGAGGGAATCACTGAAGCTTTCTTT,TRBV9,.,.,TRBJ1-1
CASSVNRRGTGAVFF,TGTGCCAGCAGCGTAAATAGAAGGGGGACAGGGGCCGTGTTCTTC,TRBV9,.,TRBD1,TRBJ2-1
CASSYSPRGPYEQYF,TGTGCCAGCAGTTACTCGCCAAGGGGGCCCTACGAGCAGTACTTC,TRBV6-5,.,TRBD1,TRBJ2-7
CASSGGAGELFF,TGTGCCAGCAGCGGCGGGGCCGGGGAGCTGTTTTTT,TRBV6-2/TRBV6-3,.,.,TRBJ2-2